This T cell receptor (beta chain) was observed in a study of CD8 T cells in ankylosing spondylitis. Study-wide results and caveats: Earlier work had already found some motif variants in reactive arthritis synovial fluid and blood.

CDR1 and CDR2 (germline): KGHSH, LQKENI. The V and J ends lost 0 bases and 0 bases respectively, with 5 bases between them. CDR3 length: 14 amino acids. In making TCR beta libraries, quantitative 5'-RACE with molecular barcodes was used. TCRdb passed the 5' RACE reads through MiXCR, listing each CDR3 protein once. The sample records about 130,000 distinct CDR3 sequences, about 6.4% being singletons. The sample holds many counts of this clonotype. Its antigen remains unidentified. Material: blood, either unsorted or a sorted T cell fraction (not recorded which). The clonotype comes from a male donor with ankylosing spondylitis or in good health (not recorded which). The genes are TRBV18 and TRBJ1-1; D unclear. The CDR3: CASSPPSMNTEAFF. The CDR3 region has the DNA TGTGCCAGCTCACCACCGTCCATGAACACTGAAGCTTTCTTT.